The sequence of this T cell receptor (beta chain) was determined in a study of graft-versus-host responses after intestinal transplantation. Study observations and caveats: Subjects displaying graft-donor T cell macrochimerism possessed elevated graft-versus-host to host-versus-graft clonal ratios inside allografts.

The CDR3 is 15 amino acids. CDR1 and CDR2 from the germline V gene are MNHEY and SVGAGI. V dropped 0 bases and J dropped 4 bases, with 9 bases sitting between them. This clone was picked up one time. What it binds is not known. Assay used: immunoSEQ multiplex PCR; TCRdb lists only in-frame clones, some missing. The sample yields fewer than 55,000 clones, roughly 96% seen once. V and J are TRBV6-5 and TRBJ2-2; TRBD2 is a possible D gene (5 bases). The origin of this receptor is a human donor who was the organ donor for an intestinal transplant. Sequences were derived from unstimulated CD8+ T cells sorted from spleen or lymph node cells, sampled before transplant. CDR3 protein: CASSYSLGSTGELFF. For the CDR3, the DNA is TGTGCCAGCAGTTACTCGTTAGGGAGCACCGGGGAGCTGTTTTTT.